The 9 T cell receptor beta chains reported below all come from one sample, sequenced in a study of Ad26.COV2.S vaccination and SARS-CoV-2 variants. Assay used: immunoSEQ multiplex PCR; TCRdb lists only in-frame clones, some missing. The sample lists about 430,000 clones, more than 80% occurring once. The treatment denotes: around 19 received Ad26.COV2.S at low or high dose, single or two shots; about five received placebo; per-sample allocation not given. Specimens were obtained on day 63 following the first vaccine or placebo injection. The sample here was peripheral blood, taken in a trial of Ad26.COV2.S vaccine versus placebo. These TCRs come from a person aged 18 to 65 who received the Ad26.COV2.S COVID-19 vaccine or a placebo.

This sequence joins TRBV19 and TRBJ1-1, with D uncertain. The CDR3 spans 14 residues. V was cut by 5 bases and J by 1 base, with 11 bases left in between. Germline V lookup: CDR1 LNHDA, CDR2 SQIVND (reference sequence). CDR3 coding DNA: TGTGCCAGTAGTTCCCGGGTCCCGAACACTGAAGCTTTCTTT. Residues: CASSSRVPNTEAFF.

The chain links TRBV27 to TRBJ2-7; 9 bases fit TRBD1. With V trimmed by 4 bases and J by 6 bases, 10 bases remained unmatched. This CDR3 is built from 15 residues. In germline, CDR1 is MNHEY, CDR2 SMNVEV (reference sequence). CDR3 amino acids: CASSSWTGEGSEQYF. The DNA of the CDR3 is TGTGCCAGCAGTTCCTGGACAGGGGAGGGATCCGAGCAGTACTTC.

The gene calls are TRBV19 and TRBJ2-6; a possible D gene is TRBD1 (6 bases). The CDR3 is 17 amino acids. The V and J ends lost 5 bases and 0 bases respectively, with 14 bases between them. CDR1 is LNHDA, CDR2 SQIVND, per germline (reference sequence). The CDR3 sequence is CASSSGQLRSGANVLTF. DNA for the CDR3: TGTGCCAGTAGTTCTGGACAGTTACGCTCTGGGGCCAACGTCCTGACTTTC.

CDR3 DNA sequence: TGTGCCAGCAGCGTAGCGGGAGGGCTCCAAGAGACCCAGTACTTC. Residues: CASSVAGGLQETQYF. The chain links TRBV9 to TRBJ2-5; 8 bases align to TRBD2. The ends lost 0 bases at V and 1 base at J; junction bases unmatched: 2. Germline assignment: CDR1 SGDLS and CDR2 YYNGEE. The CDR3 contains 15 residues.

CDR3 sequence (DNA): TGTGCCAGCAGTTTCCCAGGGGGAAACTACGAGCAGTACTTC. It specifies CASSFPGGNYEQYF. The chain has TRBV28 and TRBJ2-7, with TRBD1 matching over 7 bases. CDR3 length: 14 amino acids. The ends lost 3 bases at V and 3 bases at J; junction bases unmatched: 5. Germline CDR1 and CDR2: MDHEN and SYDVKM.

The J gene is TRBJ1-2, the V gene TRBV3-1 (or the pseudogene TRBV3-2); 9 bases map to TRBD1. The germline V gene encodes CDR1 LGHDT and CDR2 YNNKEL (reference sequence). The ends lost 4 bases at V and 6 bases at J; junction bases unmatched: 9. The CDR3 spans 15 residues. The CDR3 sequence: CASSLSDRGGNGYTF. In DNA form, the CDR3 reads TGTGCCAGCAGCCTCTCGGACAGGGGAGGAAATGGCTACACCTTC.

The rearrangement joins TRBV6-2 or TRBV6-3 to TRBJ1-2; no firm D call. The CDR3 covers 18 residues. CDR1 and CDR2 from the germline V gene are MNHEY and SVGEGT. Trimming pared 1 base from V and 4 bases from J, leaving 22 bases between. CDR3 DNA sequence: TGTGCCAGCAGTTACTTCGCCCTTATGATATCCACTAGCTATGGCTACACCTTC. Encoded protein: CASSYFALMISTSYGYTF.

The CDR3 sequence is CASRAYEGSTEAFF. CDR3 bases: TGTGCCAGCAGGGCGTATGAGGGGAGCACTGAAGCTTTCTTT. This chain uses TRBV6-5 with TRBJ1-1; a possible D gene is TRBD1 (5 bases). This CDR3 is built from 14 residues. The germline gives CDR1 MNHEY, CDR2 SVGAGI. V dropped 6 bases and J dropped 4 bases, with 15 bases sitting between them.

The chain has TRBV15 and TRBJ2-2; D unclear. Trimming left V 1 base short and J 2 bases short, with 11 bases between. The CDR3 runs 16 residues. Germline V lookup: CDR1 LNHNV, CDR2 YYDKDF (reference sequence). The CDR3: CATSRVGLLNTGELFF. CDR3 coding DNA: TGTGCCACCAGCAGAGTGGGCCTTCTCAACACCGGGGAGCTGTTTTTT.